This entry concerns a single T cell receptor beta chain. Its antigen is not known. Using roughly 200 ng DNA, 30,000 to 35,000 T cell genomes, the sorted-subset replicate PCRs were run. In the source study's methods: Junction-only sequences without quality scores were provided by ImmunoSEQ, so filtering was different. TCRdb's copy holds only in-frame clones and misses some; the assay was immunoSEQ multiplex PCR. That table is the source of V, J and clone size, and D and trimming were worked out from the DNA. The sample contains 300,000 to 400,000 clones, roughly 91% of which appear only once. These data come from a study of shared clonotypes between healthy human individuals. Looking at the study overall: The cohort had two women and a few men, ages 18 to 49. Notes on the study in general: A limitation of the genetic and exposure-history diversity represented arose from few donors.

The V and J ends lost 2 bases and 0 bases, in that order; junction bases with no gene match: 3. CDR3 length: 16 amino acids. CDR1 is WNHNN, CDR2 SYGVQD, per germline (reference sequence). The chain is built from TRBV10-1 and TRBJ2-3; 9 positions agree with TRBD1. The sequence came from a man in his late teens or twenties in good health. Sequenced sample: memory CD8+ T cells sorted from blood. Subset: CD45RO+ cells pooled with CCR7-negative TemRA cells. CDR3 DNA: TGCGCCAGCAGTGAGCTTGGACAGGGGAGCACAGATACGCAGTATTTT. Translated, it gives CASSELGQGSTDTQYF.